The rows below give T cell receptor beta chains drawn from one sample of a study of STAT5B mutations in CD4+ large granular lymphocyte leukemia. Sequenced by immunoSEQ multiplex PCR; TCRdb stores in-frame clones only, minus some. The table has tens of thousands of clones, around 81% seen once. Sequenced input: CD4+ T cells from blood buffy coats. The source of these receptors is a human donor in good health. CDR3s include the opening cysteine and the closing phenylalanine or tryptophan. The D gene is left open where the match is weak. Rows give clone size only sometimes, using once, few, many, or a class for an expanded clone.

. | TRBJ2-3 | . | TRBV10-2 | TGCGCCAGCAGACTATTCCTCGGCACAGATACGCAGTATTTT | CASRLFLGTDTQYF
few | TRBJ2-1 | TRBD1 | TRBV19 | TGTGCCAGTACCTCGGTCGACAGGGGCAATGAGCAGTTCTTC | CASTSVDRGNEQFF
. | TRBJ2-5 | TRBD1 | TRBV15 | TGTGCCACCAGCACCGACAGGGGGCGCAGGCAAGAGACCCAGTACTTC | CATSTDRGRRQETQYF
few | TRBJ1-2 | TRBD1 | TRBV2 | TGTGCCAGCAGGGGACAGGGGTTAGGGGGCTACACCTTC | CASRGQGLGGYTF
. | TRBJ2-2 | . | TRBV5-1 | TGCGCCAGCAGCGCTGACAGAAACACCGGGGAGCTGTTTTTT | CASSADRNTGELFF
few | TRBJ2-7 | . | TRBV16 | TGTGCCAGCAGCCTTAATGGGATTACCTACGAGCAGTACTTC | CASSLNGITYEQYF
. | TRBJ2-1 | TRBD2 | TRBV7-8 | TGTGCCAGCAGCTCTAACCTAGCGGTGGCACCCTACAATGAGCAGTTCTTC | CASSSNLAVAPYNEQFF
. | TRBJ2-1 | TRBD1 | TRBV19 | TGTGCCAGTAGTACAGGGGGCGGGGATGAGCAGTTCTTC | CASSTGGGDEQFF
. | TRBJ2-7 | . | TRBV6-5 | TGTGCCAGCAGTTACTCGAATCAGGGGAGCGACGAGCAGTACTTC | CASSYSNQGSDEQYF
. | TRBJ1-5 | TRBD1 | TRBV5-4 | TGTGCCAGCAGCTTGAGTCGGGACAGCTCCCAGCATTTT | CASSLSRDSSQHF
. | TRBJ1-1 | . | TRBV9 | TGTGCCAGCAGCGTCCGGGACCACCTGAACACTGAAGCTTTCTTT | CASSVRDHLNTEAFF
. | TRBJ2-6 | . | TRBV11-3 | TGTGCCAGCAGCTTAGCCTCCGGGGCCAACGTCCTGACTTTC | CASSLASGANVLTF
. | TRBJ1-3 | . | TRBV18 | TGTGCCAGCTCACCACCGGAGGAATTTGGAAACACCATATATTTT | CASSPPEEFGNTIYF
few | TRBJ2-5 | TRBD1 | TRBV7-7 | TGTGCCAGCAGCTCCGGGACAGGACAAGAGACCCAGTACTTC | CASSSGTGQETQYF
. | TRBJ2-1 | . | TRBV19 | TGTGCCAGTAGTAACCTGGAGGCCGGGGAGCAGTTCTTC | CASSNLEAGEQFF
. | TRBJ1-2 | . | TRBV27 | TGTGCCAGCAGTTTAGGGGGATCGGGCTATGGCTACACCTTC | CASSLGGSGYGYTF
. | TRBJ1-4 | . | TRBV19 | TGTGCCACCAAACCGGGGGTTGCAACTAATGAAAAACTGTTTTTT | CATKPGVATNEKLFF
. | TRBJ2-7 | . | TRBV29-1 | TGCAGCGTTTGGCCACCTACGGGCGAGCAGTACTTC | CSVWPPTGEQYF
. | TRBJ1-4 | . | TRBV15 | TGTGCCACCAGCAGAGGTGGGTCTTCTAATGAAAAACTGTTTTTT | CATSRGGSSNEKLFF
. | TRBJ1-1 | . | TRBV6-5 | TGTGCCAGCAGTTACAGGGCAGGGGACACTGAAGCTTTCTTT | CASSYRAGDTEAFF
few | TRBJ2-1 | . | TRBV11-2 | TGTGCCAGCAGCTTAGGGTCTCTAGGGGGGCAGTTCTTC | CASSLGSLGGQFF
few | TRBJ2-2 | TRBD1 | TRBV19 | TGTGCCAGTCGACAGGGATACACCGGGGAGCTGTTTTTT | CASRQGYTGELFF
. | TRBJ1-1 | . | TRBV6-5 | TGTGCCAGCAGTTTAGAGGGATTCCGGAACACTGAAGCTTTCTTT | CASSLEGFRNTEAFF
few | TRBJ1-5 | . | TRBV6-5 | TGTGCCAGCAGAACGACAGTCTTTAGCAATCAGCCCCAGCATTTT | CASRTTVFSNQPQHF
. | TRBJ2-2 | . | TRBV11-3 | TGTGCCAGCAGCTTAGGTATTAGCGGGAACACCGGGGAGCTGTTTTTT | CASSLGISGNTGELFF
. | TRBJ2-5 | TRBD2 | TRBV2 | TGTGCCAGCATCCGGATTTTCAGCGGGATAGAGGGAGAGACCCAGTACTTC | CASIRIFSGIEGETQYF
. | TRBJ2-1 | . | TRBV10-3 | TGTGCCATCAGTGATGGAGGGAGCTCCTACAATGAGCAGTTCTTC | CAISDGGSSYNEQFF
once | TRBJ1-2 | TRBD1 | TRBV5-4 | TGTGCCAGCAGCTTGGGTGGACAGGGAAACTATGGCTACACCTTC | CASSLGGQGNYGYTF